This T cell receptor (beta chain) was profiled in a study of shared clonotypes between healthy human individuals. Per the original data handling: Junction-only immunoSEQ data arrived without quality scores, meaning filtering differed. Assay: immunoSEQ multiplex PCR; the TCRdb copy retains only in-frame clones and omits some. That table supplies the V and J calls and clone size; D and trimming were determined from the DNA. The table records about half a million clones, about four fifths of them present only once. This TCR derives from a woman between 35 and 50 years old in good health. Some clones in this sample may be carry-over from other donors' samples. Source material: PBMCs.

CDR3 residues: CAISRDPERYEQYF. CDR3 nucleotides: TGTGCCATCAGCCGGGACCCCGAGCGCTACGAGCAGTACTTC. This rearrangement joins TRBV10-3 to TRBJ2-7; either TRBD1 or TRBD2 may fit D (5 bases each). The length of the CDR3 is 14 residues. The V end lost 6 bases, the J end lost 3 bases, and 15 bases lay between the germline ends. The V gene's germline CDR1 is ENHRY and CDR2 SYGVKD.